The 27 T cell receptor beta chains presented below share a single source sample, sequenced in a study of blood T cell repertoires in COVID-19. The data were produced by immunoSEQ multiplex PCR, yet TCRdb's version contains in-frame clones alone and is incomplete. The table shows more than 55,000 clones, with roughly 80% occurring only once. The material sequenced was peripheral blood. These receptors originate from an elderly woman with acute or convalescent COVID-19.

V usage is TRBV4-1 and J usage is TRBJ1-5; 7 nucleotides line up with TRBD1. The CDR3 contains 15 residues. The germline gives CDR1 MGHRA, CDR2 YSYEKL. V shed 1 base and J 4 bases; nucleotides not matched to a gene: 4. CDR3 nucleotide sequence: TGCGCCAGCAGCCAAGCTAGGGGACAGAATCAGCCCCAGCATTTT. It yields the protein CASSQARGQNQPQHF.

This clone is a singleton in its sample. The V call is TRBV19, the J call TRBJ2-3; TRBD2 matches 7 bases. The CDR3 totals 16 residues. Germline CDR1 reads LNHDA; CDR2 reads SQIVND (reference sequence). J was trimmed by 5 bases and V by 3 bases; bases with no gene match: 11. The CDR3 DNA reads as TGTGCCAGTAGTATTGGGGGGGAGTTAGGCGTAGATACGCAGTATTTT. It yields the protein CASSIGGELGVDTQYF. Full variable domain (outside the CDR3, taken from reference TRBV19 and TRBJ2-3): DGGITQSPKYLFRKEGQNVTLSCEQNLNHDAMYWYRQDPGQGLRLIYYSQIVNDFQKGDIAEGYSVSREKKESFPLTVTSAQKNPTAFYLCASSIGGELGVDTQYFGPGTRLTVL.

The chain couples TRBV18 to TRBJ1-6, with TRBD1 identical over 9 bases. In germline, CDR1 is KGHSH, CDR2 LQKENI. There are 15 residues in the CDR3. Trimming took 2 bases from V and 7 from J; bases not matched to a gene: 3. Written as DNA, the CDR3 is TGTGCCAGCTCACCATCGGACAGGGGAAATTCACCCCTCCACTTT. Its protein product is CASSPSDRGNSPLHF.

This sequence joins TRBV5-8 and TRBJ2-7; the match to TRBD2 covers 7 bases. V lost 2 bases to trimming and J lost 4 bases; unmatched junction nucleotides: 24. The CDR3 runs to 20 residues. Per the germline V gene, CDR1 is SGHTS and CDR2 is YDEGEE. Written as DNA, the CDR3 is TGTGCCAGCAGCTTACCCGTTCGATCCCCAAGCGGGAAACCCCTTTACGAGCAGTACTTC. It translates to CASSLPVRSPSGKPLYEQYF.

The table lists this clone with a count of one. The chain uses TRBV18 and TRBJ1-1, with 7 bases identical to TRBD1. CDR1 is KGHSH, CDR2 LQKENI, per germline. The CDR3 is made up of 15 amino acids. J gave up 1 base and V 0 bases, and 2 bases lay outside the gene matches. The CDR3 reads CASSPPRGPNTEAFF. The CDR3 region has the DNA TGTGCCAGCTCACCACCAAGGGGGCCGAACACTGAAGCTTTCTTT.

The gene calls are TRBV12-3 or TRBV12-4 and TRBJ1-5; D gene ambiguous. The CDR3 extends over 13 amino acids. Trimming stripped 1 base from V and 9 bases from J, with 10 bases between. CDR3 residues: CASSLVGGSPQHF. CDR3 DNA: TGTGCCAGCAGTTTAGTAGGCGGATCGCCCCAGCATTTT.

The V and J genes are TRBV5-4 and TRBJ2-1; D perhaps matches TRBD2 (6 bases). Trimming pared 9 bases from V and 0 bases from J, leaving 16 bases between. Germline CDR1 SGHNT, CDR2 YYREEE (reference sequence). The CDR3 consists of 15 residues. The CDR3 coding sequence is TGTGCCACCCACCGTGGAGGGAGCTCCTACAATGAGCAGTTCTTC. Residues: CATHRGGSSYNEQFF.

V is TRBV30 and J is TRBJ1-1; 11 positions agree with TRBD1. Per the germline V gene, CDR1 is GTSNPN and CDR2 is SVGIG (reference sequence). The junction had 2 bases not matched to a gene; V was cut back by 3 bases and J by 5 bases. The CDR3 has 13 residues. CDR3 residues: CAWRDRGPTEAFF. The CDR3 region has the DNA TGTGCCTGGAGGGACAGGGGGCCAACTGAAGCTTTCTTT. Together with reference TRBV30 and TRBJ1-1, the CDR3 gives the full variable domain: SQTIHQWPATLVQPVGSPLSLECTVEGTSNPNLYWYRQAAGRGLQLLFYSVGIGQISSEVPQNLSASRPQDRQFILSSKKLLLSDSGFYLCAWRDRGPTEAFFGQGTRLTVV.

The J gene is TRBJ2-1, the V gene TRBV11-2, with 10 positions matching TRBD1. V was clipped by 1 base and J by 5 bases; unmatched bases: 2. The CDR3 consists of 15 residues. CDR1 SGHAT and CDR2 FQNNGV come from the germline V gene. The CDR3 DNA is TGTGCCAGCAGCTTAGTGGGACAGGGGAACAATGAGCAGTTCTTC. Translating it yields CASSLVGQGNNEQFF.

The chain has TRBV5-1 and TRBJ1-2, with a possible D match to TRBD1 (6 bases). The CDR3 is made up of 16 amino acids. The germline V gene has CDR1 SGHRS and CDR2 YFSETQ. V lost 1 base and J lost 6, with 19 bases in between. The CDR3 loop reads CASSLIPSDNRDGYTF. The CDR3 DNA reads TGCGCCAGCAGCTTGATTCCCTCTGATAACAGGGATGGCTACACCTTC. Full variable domain (rest looked up from reference TRBV5-1 and TRBJ1-2): KAGVTQTPRYLIKTRGQQVTLSCSPISGHRSVSWYQQTPGQGLQFLFEYFSETQRNKGNFPGRFSGRQFSNSRSEMNVSTLELGDSALYLCASSLIPSDNRDGYTFGSGTRLTVV.

The rearrangement joins TRBV5-1 to TRBJ2-5; 7 bases align to TRBD1. V dropped 2 bases and J dropped 4; count of bases not matched to a gene: 2. CDR3 size: 13 residues. Per germline, CDR1 SGHRS and CDR2 YFSETQ. The CDR3 sequence: CASSLGGRETQYF. For the CDR3, the DNA is TGCGCCAGCAGCTTAGGGGGCCGAGAGACCCAGTACTTC.

This chain connects TRBV9 to TRBJ1-2; no clear D. Deletions cut 10 bases from V and 8 bases from J, with 18 bases between. Germline-derived CDR1 and CDR2 are SGDLS and YYNGEE. The CDR3 extends over 12 amino acids. CDR3 residues: CASFRLAGGYTF. CDR3 bases: TGTGCCTCCTTCCGTTTAGCGGGCGGCTACACCTTC.

The V gene is TRBV4-1, the J gene TRBJ1-4; the D gene is possibly TRBD1 (5 bases). There are 17 residues in the CDR3. Germline CDR1 reads MGHRA; CDR2 reads YSYEKL. V was trimmed by 4 bases and J by 8 bases, leaving 23 bases between them. In DNA, the CDR3 is TGCGCCAGCAGCCCCAAGAAGGGGTCCCGCCGAGTGGAAAAACTGTTTTTT. Its protein is CASSPKKGSRRVEKLFF.

The rearrangement joins TRBV7-2 to TRBJ1-4; the match to TRBD1 covers 8 bases. Germline V gives CDR1 SGHTA, CDR2 FQGNSA. The CDR3 runs 16 residues. Trimming removed 3 bases from V and 8 bases from J; junction bases left unmatched: 11. Here the CDR3 reads CASSLLAGQGGEKLFF. CDR3 bases: TGTGCCAGCAGCTTGTTAGCCGGACAGGGAGGGGAAAAACTGTTTTTT.

V gene TRBV5-4 combines with J gene TRBJ1-2; D is ambiguous. Germline loops: CDR1 SGHNT, CDR2 YYREEE (reference sequence). Trimming removed 0 bases at V and 7 bases at J, with 16 bases between. CDR3 length equals 15 residues. CDR3 nucleotide sequence: TGTGCCAGCAGCTTGGAGTCTGATGCCGGGTTTGGCTACACCTTC. The encoded protein is CASSLESDAGFGYTF.

The rearrangement links TRBV19 to TRBJ1-2, with a possible D match to TRBD1 (5 bases). V gave up 6 bases and J gave up 7 bases, with 15 bases separating them. The CDR3 runs to 13 residues. The germline CDR1 and CDR2 sequences are LNHDA and SQIVND (reference sequence). The CDR3 DNA follows: TGTGCCAGTAGGGGGCCTTCACGGCTTGGCTACACCTTC. The encoded protein is CASRGPSRLGYTF. The full variable domain, in which reference TRBV19 and TRBJ1-2 provide the parts outside the CDR3, is DGGITQSPKYLFRKEGQNVTLSCEQNLNHDAMYWYRQDPGQGLRLIYYSQIVNDFQKGDIAEGYSVSREKKESFPLTVTSAQKNPTAFYLCASRGPSRLGYTFGSGTRLTVV.

In its sample, this clone was seen a few times. The rearrangement joins TRBV2 to TRBJ1-1, with D tentatively TRBD1 (5 bases). This CDR3 is built from 14 residues. CDR1 is SNHLY and CDR2 is FYNNEI in the germline V gene. V was shortened by 7 bases and J by 0 bases, with 12 bases between the two germline ends. The DNA of the CDR3 is TGTGCCAGCATCTTGCAGGGATTGAACACTGAAGCTTTCTTT. Translation gives CASILQGLNTEAFF.

The J gene is TRBJ2-2, the V gene TRBV5-1, with 9 nucleotides matching TRBD1. The CDR3 spans 18 residues. Trimming took 2 bases from V and 6 from J; bases not matched to a gene: 14. The germline gives CDR1 SGHRS, CDR2 YFSETQ. The DNA for the CDR3 is TGCGCCAGCAGCTTAACACCGGTGGGACAGGGCGGCGCCGGGGAGCTGTTTTTT. This sequence encodes CASSLTPVGQGGAGELFF.

This clone was observed a single time. The rearrangement uses TRBV14 and TRBJ2-7; 8 bases agree with TRBD1. Germline CDR1 and CDR2: SGHDN and FVKESK. V shed 2 bases and J 3 bases; nucleotides not matched to a gene: 9. This CDR3 spans 16 amino acids. The CDR3 spells CASSQKYGTGIYEQYF. DNA of the CDR3: TGTGCCAGCAGCCAAAAATACGGGACAGGAATCTACGAGCAGTACTTC.

CDR3 bases: TGCGCCAGCCGCGCGGGGAACACCGGGGAGCTGTTTTTT. This encodes CASRAGNTGELFF. The V call is TRBV10-1, the J call TRBJ2-2; tentatively, D is TRBD2 (5 bases). Trimming removed 8 bases from V and 1 base from J, with 8 bases in between. Germline assignment: CDR1 WNHNN and CDR2 SYGVQD (reference sequence). The CDR3 contains 13 residues.

This chain links TRBV4-1 with TRBJ1-2; D is uncertain. V shed 0 bases and J shed 5 bases, with 16 bases lying between them. Germline CDR1 MGHRA, CDR2 YSYEKL. This CDR3 spans 16 amino acids. CDR3 sequence: CASSQDAAGFEYGYTF. The CDR3 DNA is TGCGCCAGCAGCCAAGATGCGGCGGGATTCGAGTATGGCTACACCTTC.

In its sample, this clone was seen once. This chain connects TRBV7-9 to TRBJ2-3; TRBD1 agrees at 9 bases. V lost 4 bases to trimming and J lost 6 bases; unmatched junction nucleotides: 14. CDR1 and CDR2 (germline): SEHNR, FQNEAQ (reference sequence). This CDR3 is 17 amino acids long. Written as DNA, the CDR3 is TGTGCCAGCAGCTCCCCGGGACAGGGTCCAAGGGGCGATACGCAGTATTTT. Translating gives CASSSPGQGPRGDTQYF.

The chain links TRBV7-9 to TRBJ2-7; D is undetermined. The CDR3 length is 13 residues. The V gene's germline CDR1 is SEHNR and CDR2 FQNEAQ (reference sequence). V was pared by 2 bases and J by 3 bases, with 8 bases between. CDR3 region: CASSLNLGYEQYF. The CDR3 DNA follows: TGTGCCAGCAGCTTAAACCTCGGCTACGAGCAGTACTTC.

This chain links TRBV5-1 with TRBJ1-2; D is undetermined. The germline gives CDR1 SGHRS, CDR2 YFSETQ. The CDR3 is 13 amino acids. Trimming left V 0 bases short and J 0 bases short, with 3 bases between. CDR3 DNA sequence: TGCGCCAGCAGCTTGGCAGCTAACTATGGCTACACCTTC. Translation gives CASSLAANYGYTF.

This clone was picked up a small number of times. The chain carries TRBV7-6 and TRBJ2-2; possibly TRBD2 for D (6 bases). The germline V gene encodes CDR1 SGHVS and CDR2 FNYEAQ. The V and J ends lost 2 bases and 5 bases respectively, with 12 bases between them. This CDR3 is built from 15 residues. The CDR3 spells CASSLQSRGTGELFF. The CDR3 DNA sequence: TGTGCCAGCAGCTTACAGAGTCGGGGGACCGGGGAGCTGTTTTTT.

V gene TRBV11-3 combines with J gene TRBJ2-2; tentative D call: TRBD1 (5 bases). This CDR3 contains 17 residues. Germline V lookup: CDR1 SGHNT, CDR2 YENEEA. Trimming stripped 2 bases from V and 0 bases from J, with 13 bases between. CDR3 region: CASSLSGRGSNTGELFF. For the CDR3, the DNA is TGTGCCAGCAGCTTAAGTGGTAGGGGCTCGAACACCGGGGAGCTGTTTTTT.

The V and J genes are TRBV5-1 and TRBJ2-7; tentatively, D is TRBD1 (7 bases). The CDR3 contains 15 residues. Germline V gives CDR1 SGHRS, CDR2 YFSETQ. V lost 7 bases and J 0 bases, leaving 17 bases between the germline ends. This CDR3 reads CASDPGDRFSYEQYF. The CDR3 DNA sequence: TGCGCCAGCGATCCGGGGGACAGATTCTCCTACGAGCAGTACTTC.